This is a list of T cell receptor beta chains from one sample in a study of cytomegalovirus exposure and HLA in healthy donors. Sequenced by immunoSEQ multiplex PCR; TCRdb stores in-frame clones only, minus some. The table lists some 130,000 clones, approximately 85% of them singletons, with about 11% in the top ten. Sequences were obtained from PBMCs. These receptors were collected from a male donor in good health and CMV-seropositive. The CDR3 runs from the conserved cysteine through the conserved F or W. The order of the fields is J gene, clone size, V gene, D gene, CDR3 DNA, CDR3 protein. A D gene is named only where the DNA matches it firmly. Size values are once, few and many counts, or a class for expanded clones, and some rows have none.

>TRBJ2-2|NA|TRBV6-1|TRBD1
TGTGCCAGCTCAGCCGGGACAGACACCGGGGAGCTGTTTTTT
CASSAGTDTGELFF
>TRBJ2-1|NA|TRBV5-6|NA
TGTGCCAGCAGCTTGGGGGCAGCGGACTCTCAGTTCTTC
CASSLGAADSQFF
>TRBJ2-5|NA|TRBV28|TRBD1
TGTGCCAGCAGTTCAACAGGGGCAGAGACCCAGTACTTC
CASSSTGAETQYF
>TRBJ1-1|NA|TRBV28|TRBD1
TGTGCCAGCAGTTTAGGGACAGTGAACACTGAAGCTTTCTTT
CASSLGTVNTEAFF
>TRBJ2-7|NA|TRBV6-6|TRBD1
TGTGCCAGCAGCCCAAGGGGGCTGGTCGGCCACGAGCAGTACTTC
CASSPRGLVGHEQYF
>TRBJ2-3|NA|TRBV15|NA
TGTGCCACCAGCCCAGAGGTACTGCATACGCAGTATTTT
CATSPEVLHTQYF
>TRBJ2-5|few|TRBV19|TRBD1
TGTGCCACCGCTCAACCCATCCAGGGGGTAGAGACCCAGTACTTC
CATAQPIQGVETQYF
>TRBJ2-1|NA|TRBV4-3|TRBD2
TGCGCCAGCAGCCAGGACGGACTAGAGGCTTACAATGAGCAGTTCTTC
CASSQDGLEAYNEQFF
>TRBJ1-3|NA|TRBV7-2|NA
TGTGCCAGCCGGGGAAACACCATATATTTT
CASRGNTIYF
>TRBJ2-7|NA|TRBV18|TRBD1
TGTGCCAGCTCACCTCGAGGGACAGGGGATCGCTCTACCTACGAGCAGTACTTC
CASSPRGTGDRSTYEQYF
>TRBJ2-5|once|TRBV4-1|NA
TGCGCCAGCAGCTCCCCCCATGGCAGCCAGGGATATTGGACCCAGTACTTC
CASSSPHGSQGYWTQYF
>TRBJ2-7|NA|TRBV28|NA
TGTGCCAGCAACTTACAGGGGAGGGAGCAGTACTTC
CASNLQGREQYF
>TRBJ1-4|NA|TRBV6-6|NA
TGTGCCAGCAGTTACTCCACAGTTAATAAAAAACTGTTTTTT
CASSYSTVNKKLFF
>TRBJ2-5|NA|TRBV4-3|TRBD2
TGCGCCAGCAGCCAAGATTGGGGGGGGGAGACCCAGTACTTC
CASSQDWGGETQYF
>TRBJ2-2|NA|TRBV2|TRBD1
TGTGCCAGCAGTGGAACCGGGACAGGGAACACCGGGGAGCTGTTTTTT
CASSGTGTGNTGELFF
>TRBJ2-2|NA|TRBV7-3|NA
TGTGCCAGCAGCTTAATGGCGGGTACCGGGGAGCTGTTTTTT
CASSLMAGTGELFF
>TRBJ2-5|NA|TRBV5-1|TRBD2
TGCGCCAGCAGCTTACAACTAGCGGGAGGAGAGACCCAGTACTTC
CASSLQLAGGETQYF
>TRBJ2-2|few|TRBV27|TRBD2
TGTGCCAGCAGTCCCGACACCCTACTAGCGGGCACCGGGGAGCTGTTTTTT
CASSPDTLLAGTGELFF
>TRBJ1-5|NA|TRBV28|TRBD1
TGTGCCAGCAGGTCGACAGGGGGCGCGTATCAGCCCCAGCATTTT
CASRSTGGAYQPQHF
>TRBJ2-7|NA|TRBV21-1|NA
TGTGCCAGCAGCAAAGGGGGACAGGGTTTGTACGAGCAGTACTTC
CASSKGGQGLYEQYF
>TRBJ2-1|NA|TRBV10-3|TRBD2
TGTGCCATTTCCGGGACTAACTTAAATGAGCAGTTCTTC
CAISGTNLNEQFF
>TRBJ2-7|NA|TRBV13|NA
TGTGCCAGCAGCTTAGGGCGAACCTACGAGCAGTACTTC
CASSLGRTYEQYF
>TRBJ2-1|NA|TRBV15|NA
TGTGCCACCAGCGGCCGCTCCTACAATGAGCAGTTCTTC
CATSGRSYNEQFF
>TRBJ2-1|NA|TRBV19|NA
TGTGCCAGTAGTATCAGGGTCAATGAGCAGTTCTTC
CASSIRVNEQFF
>TRBJ2-7|NA|TRBV6-1|TRBD2
TGTGCCAGCAGTCCGGGGCGGGAGACCTACGAGCAGTACTTC
CASSPGRETYEQYF
>TRBJ2-1|NA|TRBV2|TRBD1
TGTGCCAGCAACAGAGAACAGGGGCTTAACAACAGGTTCTTC
CASNREQGLNNRFF
>TRBJ2-7|NA|TRBV5-4|NA
TGTGCCAGCAGCTTGGGGAGCAGTCTTGGTGGCGAGCAGTACTTC
CASSLGSSLGGEQYF
>TRBJ2-3|NA|TRBV6-1|NA
TGTGCCAGCAAAGAGGTCTGGTCAGATTTT
CASKEVWSDF
>TRBJ1-3|NA|TRBV10-3|TRBD1
TGTGCCATCAGGACGGGGACAGGAGTTGGAAACACCATATATTTT
CAIRTGTGVGNTIYF
>TRBJ2-5|few|TRBV5-1|TRBD1
TGCGCCAGCAGGAATGGACAGGGTAGAGGAGAGACCCAGTACTTC
CASRNGQGRGETQYF
>TRBJ1-4|few|TRBV15|NA
TGTGCCACCAGCAGGCTTTTAACGCAGGGTAATGAAAAACTGTTTTTT
CATSRLLTQGNEKLFF
>TRBJ1-4|NA|TRBV25-1|NA
TGTGCCAGCAGTGAACAGGGTATTGGCTATGAAAAACTGTTTTTT
CASSEQGIGYEKLFF
>TRBJ1-6|NA|TRBV6-4|NA
TGTGCCAGCAGTGACCGGGGGATGGGTTCACCCCTCCACTTT
CASSDRGMGSPLHF
>TRBJ1-5|NA|TRBV19|NA
TGTGCCAGTAGTATTCCCCTCCGGGGTAATCAGCCCCAGCATTTT
CASSIPLRGNQPQHF
>TRBJ1-2|NA|TRBV30|TRBD1
TGTGCCTGGACCCCGGACAGGGTTAGGTATGGCTACACCTTC
CAWTPDRVRYGYTF
>TRBJ2-2|NA|TRBV4-3|TRBD2
TGCGCCAGCAGCCAGCAGGGACTAGCGGGGGACACCGGGGAGCTGTTTTTT
CASSQQGLAGDTGELFF
>TRBJ2-5|NA|TRBV27|NA
TGTGCCAGCAGCCCGCGATGGCAAGAGACCCAGTACTTC
CASSPRWQETQYF
>TRBJ1-1|NA|TRBV5-5|NA
TGTGCCAGCAGCCTAAATTTGAACACTGAAGCTTTCTTT
CASSLNLNTEAFF
>TRBJ2-3|NA|TRBV19|NA
TGTGCCAGTAGTCTCCCAGGGTTCGATACGCAGTATTTT
CASSLPGFDTQYF
>TRBJ2-1|NA|TRBV10-3|NA
TGTGCCATCAGTGAGTTCGGGGGAAGCTCCTACAATGAGCAGTTCTTC
CAISEFGGSSYNEQFF
>TRBJ2-1|NA|TRBV7-2|NA
TGTGCCAGCAGCCTCCTCTACAATGAGCAGTTCTTC
CASSLLYNEQFF
>TRBJ1-4|few|TRBV6-5|NA
TGTGCCAGCCGCCCCGGGGATGGTGAAAAACTGTTTTTT
CASRPGDGEKLFF
>TRBJ2-1|NA|TRBV9|TRBD2
TGTGCCAGCAGCGCTACTAGCGGCTCCTACAATGAGCAGTTCTTC
CASSATSGSYNEQFF
>TRBJ2-7|NA|TRBV11-3|NA
TGTGCCAGCAGCTTGGGCAGCCCCTACGAGCAGTACTTC
CASSLGSPYEQYF
>TRBJ2-1|NA|TRBV10-3|NA
TGTGCCATCACGCGAGCGTTTTCGGATGAGCAGTTCTTC
CAITRAFSDEQFF
>TRBJ2-6|NA|TRBV27|NA
TGTGCCAGCAGTTTAAAGGCAGGGGACCCTTCTGGGGCCAACGTCCTGACTTTC
CASSLKAGDPSGANVLTF
>TRBJ1-6|NA|TRBV7-8|NA
TGTGCCACGACGGCAGGAGGAACACCCCTCCACTTT
CATTAGGTPLHF
>TRBJ1-4|NA|TRBV10-3|NA
TGTGCCATCAGTGAGACCACAGTTGAAAAACTGTTTTTT
CAISETTVEKLFF
>TRBJ1-5|NA|TRBV30|TRBD1
TGTGCCTGGAGGACAGGGGGCAATCAGCCCCAGCATTTT
CAWRTGGNQPQHF
>TRBJ2-7|NA|TRBV4-1|TRBD2
TGCGCCAGCAGCCTCACCCCACTAGCGGGAGATGAATACGAGCAGTACTTC
CASSLTPLAGDEYEQYF
>TRBJ1-4|NA|TRBV28|TRBD1
TGTGCCAGCAGAACAGGGGGCGCTGGAAGTGCAACTAATGAAAAACTGTTTTTT
CASRTGGAGSATNEKLFF
>TRBJ2-7|once|TRBV10-2|TRBD2
TGCGCCAGCAGGGACCTAGCGGGGAGCTCCTACGAGCAGTACTTC
CASRDLAGSSYEQYF
>TRBJ2-7|NA|TRBV10-1|TRBD1
TGCGCCAGCTGCCAGGGGACAGGGGGCGACGAGCAGTACTTC
CASCQGTGGDEQYF